This T cell receptor (beta chain) was recovered during a study of human T cells and chemical hapten exposure. Study as a whole: Weekly diphenylcyclopropenone doses were given to patients' scalps across the approximately 22-week study. Study-wide results and limits: With alopecia, donors may have immune responses unlike healthy people's.

The germline gives CDR1 MNHNY, CDR2 SVGAGI (reference sequence). J lost 0 bases, V lost 8 bases, and 6 bases had no gene match. The CDR3 has 17 residues. TCRdb re-called the RACE reads with MiXCR, one entry per CDR3 protein. The profile shows about 84,000 distinct CDR3 sequences, roughly a tenth of them singletons. This clonotype was seen a handful of times. Its target is unknown. The time point here: patch test 3, about 24 weeks after DPC sensitization. Treatment in this sample: therapeutic diphenylcyclopropenone sensitization with weekly scalp DPC. The sequence was collected from a woman aged 50 to 60 with alopecia areata. Some clones in this sample may be carry-over from other donors' samples. Sequenced material: whole blood, taken in connection with sensitization to the hapten diphenylcyclopropenone (DPC). The gene calls are TRBV6-6 and TRBJ2-6, with 11 nucleotides matching TRBD2. The CDR3 region has the DNA TGTGCCAGCCAGGGACTAGCGGTGAGCTCTGGGGCCAACGTCCTGACTTTC. Encoded protein: CASQGLAVSSGANVLTF.